The clone carrying this TCR beta chain appeared a few times. This PCR relied on a set of 60 Vbeta primers and 13 Jbeta primers. Using immunoSEQ multiplex PCR, the repertoire was profiled, and TCRdb retains in-frame clones only, with some absent. The data contain 170,000 or so clones, around four fifths of them singletons. Germline V gene lookup returns CDR1 SEHNR and CDR2 FQNEAQ (reference sequence). V lost 0 bases, J lost 3 bases, and 10 bases lay in between. The CDR3 has 15 residues. This specimen comes from a study of cytomegalovirus exposure and HLA in healthy donors. V is TRBV7-9 and J is TRBJ2-3, with D perhaps matching TRBD1 (5 bases). The receptor's source is a woman between 45 and 60 years old in good health and CMV-seropositive. The sample taken for sequencing was PBMCs. CDR3 bases: TGTGCCAGCAGCTTAGCGGCAGGGAAGACAGATACGCAGTATTTT. The encoded protein is CASSLAAGKTDTQYF.